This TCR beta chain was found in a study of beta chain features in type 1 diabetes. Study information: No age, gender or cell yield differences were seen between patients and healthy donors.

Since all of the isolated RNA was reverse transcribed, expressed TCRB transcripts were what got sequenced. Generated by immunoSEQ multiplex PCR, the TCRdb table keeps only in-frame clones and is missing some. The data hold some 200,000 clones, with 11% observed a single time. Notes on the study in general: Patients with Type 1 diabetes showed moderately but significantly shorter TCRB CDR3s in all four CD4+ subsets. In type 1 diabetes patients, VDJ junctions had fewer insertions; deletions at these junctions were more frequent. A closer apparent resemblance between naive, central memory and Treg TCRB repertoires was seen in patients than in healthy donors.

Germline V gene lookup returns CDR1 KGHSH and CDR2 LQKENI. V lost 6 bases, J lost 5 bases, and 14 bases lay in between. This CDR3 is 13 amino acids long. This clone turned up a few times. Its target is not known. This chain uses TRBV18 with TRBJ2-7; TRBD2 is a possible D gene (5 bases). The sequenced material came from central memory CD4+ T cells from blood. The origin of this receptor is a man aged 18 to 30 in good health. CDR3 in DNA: TGTGCCAGCTCCCCCACCTGGGGAGACGAGCAGTACTTC. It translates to CASSPTWGDEQYF.